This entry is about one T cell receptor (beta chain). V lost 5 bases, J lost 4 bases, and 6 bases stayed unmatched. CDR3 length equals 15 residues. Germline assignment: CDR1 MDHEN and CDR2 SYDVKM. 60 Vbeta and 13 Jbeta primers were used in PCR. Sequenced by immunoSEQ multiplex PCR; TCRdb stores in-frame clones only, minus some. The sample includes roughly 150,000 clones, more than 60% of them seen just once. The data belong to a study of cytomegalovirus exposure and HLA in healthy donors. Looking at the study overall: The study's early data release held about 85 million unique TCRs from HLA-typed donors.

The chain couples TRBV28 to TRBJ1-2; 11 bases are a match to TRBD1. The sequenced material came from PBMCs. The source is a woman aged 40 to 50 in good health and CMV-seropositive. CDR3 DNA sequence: TGTGCCAGCAGTACGCGGACAGGGGGCGGCTATGGCTACACCTTC. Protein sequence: CASSTRTGGGYGYTF.